This passage covers 20 T cell receptor beta chains from one sample sequenced in a study of T cells in women clearing cervical HPV infection. Generated by immunoSEQ multiplex PCR, the TCRdb table keeps only in-frame clones and is missing some. Here the sample table reports under 40,000 clones. The sequenced sample was blood buffy coat. These receptors all come from a woman aged 18-69 years with a cervical HPV16 infection that either progressed to CIN3+ or cleared (not recorded which).

Of note for this clone: Read coverage stops 3 residues before the CDR3 terminus; the germline J gene supplies the remainder. This chain joins TRBV19 and TRBJ2-2; 8 bases agree with TRBD1. The CDR3 runs to 17 residues. Looked up from germline, CDR1 is LNHDA and CDR2 is SQIVND (reference sequence). CDR3 bases read: TGTGCCAGTAGGCAGGGACAGGCGAGCTCTGGGGCCAACGTG. The encoded protein is CASRQGQASSGANV. From start to end, the CDR3 is CASRQGQASSGANVLFF.

Remarks on this clone: The CDR3 is cut off 3 residues early in the read; its end comes from the germline J gene. V usage is TRBV18 and J usage is TRBJ2-3; 10 nucleotides match TRBD2. The V gene's germline CDR1 is KGHSH and CDR2 LQKENI. The CDR3 runs 14 residues. The ends lost 6 bases at V and 6 bases at J; junction bases unmatched: 6. Here the CDR3 reads CASSPRTSGDTQYF. The CDR3 bases that were read are TGTGCCAGCTCCCCAAGGACTAGCGGTGATACG.

Details on this clone: The read terminates 3 residues before the CDR3 end, so the remaining end is supplied by the germline J gene. The gene calls are TRBV6-2 or TRBV6-3 and TRBJ2-3; TRBD1 matches at 9 bases. The CDR3 has 16 amino acids. CDR1 MNHEY and CDR2 SVGEGT come from the germline V gene. Here the CDR3 reads CASRQGDRVVNQPQYF. CDR3 DNA, as far as it was read: TGTGCCAGCAGACAAGGGGACAGGGTAGTTAATCAGCCG.

In regard to this clone: The read falls 3 residues short of the CDR3 end, and the missing part is taken from the germline J gene. The rearrangement joins TRBV18 to TRBJ1-5; the match to TRBD1 covers 9 bases. Germline CDR1 reads KGHSH; CDR2 reads LQKENI. CDR3 size: 14 residues. Trimming cost V 4 bases and J 8 bases; bases outside gene matches: 6. The part of the CDR3 DNA that was read is TGTGCCAGCTCACGCAACAGGGGGCCCGAGCCC. This encodes CASSRNRGPEP. The full CDR3 reads CASSRNRGPEPQHF.

Concerning this clone itself: The sequence runs out 3 residues before the end of the CDR3; the remainder is reconstructed from the germline J gene. This chain joins TRBV6-1 and TRBJ2-2; D not resolved. The V and J ends lost 4 bases and 1 base respectively, with 7 bases between them. Germline CDR1 is MNHNS and CDR2 is SASEGT. The CDR3 totals 14 residues. The CDR3 spells CASSVSRNTGELFF. The sequenced CDR3 bases are TGTGCCAGCAGTGTCTCCAGGAACACCGGGGAG.

Turning to this clone: The CDR3 end falls 3 residues outside the read, so it is completed with the germline J gene. This chain joins TRBV7-9 and TRBJ1-4; D not resolved. Germline-derived CDR1 and CDR2 are SEHNR and FQNEAQ (reference sequence). The CDR3 extends over 13 amino acids. The V end lost 8 bases, the J end lost 7 bases, and 14 bases lay between the germline ends. CDR3 loop: CASRREEGEKLFF. The CDR3 DNA, read in part, is TGTGCCAGCCGTAGAGAGGAGGGTGAAAAA.

As regards this clone: The DNA ends 3 residues before the CDR3 does, and the rest of the CDR3 is filled in from the germline J gene. The chain joins TRBV19 to TRBJ1-2; D possibly corresponds to TRBD1 (6 bases). The germline CDR1 and CDR2 sequences are LNHDA and SQIVND (reference sequence). This CDR3 contains 15 residues. The CDR3 region is CASGSKRGPPYDYTF. The sequenced part of the CDR3 DNA is TGTGCCAGTGGGTCTAAGCGGGGGCCTCCCTACGAC.

Comment on this clone: The sequence runs out 3 residues before the end of the CDR3; the remainder is reconstructed from the germline J gene. V is TRBV7-6 and J is TRBJ2-7; D uncertain. The germline CDR1 and CDR2 sequences are SGHVS and FNYEAQ. The CDR3 is 13 amino acids. Trimming took 0 bases from V and 4 from J, leaving 7 bases between them. The CDR3 reads CASSLAGRYEQYF. The part of the CDR3 DNA that was read is TGTGCCAGCAGCTTAGCGGGCAGGTACGAG.

CDR3 protein: CASSLVAAEGETQYF. The part of the CDR3 DNA that was read is TGCGCCAGCAGCTTGGTGGCGGCCGAGGGGGAGACC. V is TRBV5-1 and J is TRBJ2-5; D may match TRBD1 or TRBD2 (5 bases each). Read data end 3 residues before the CDR3 end; the end is taken from the germline J gene. V lost 0 bases to trimming and J lost 5 bases, with 14 bases between them. The CDR3 length is 15 residues. Germline V gene sequence: CDR1 SGHRS, CDR2 YFSETQ.

The part of the CDR3 DNA that was read is TGTGCCAGCAAGGTCGCAGGGGGTCAAGAGACC. Translated: CASKVAGGQET. The whole CDR3 protein reads CASKVAGGQETQYF. This rearrangement joins TRBV2 to TRBJ2-5; TRBD1 aligns across 7 bases. The read ends 3 residues shy of where the CDR3 ends; the end is completed using the germline J gene. The V and J ends lost 7 bases and 2 bases, in that order; junction bases with no gene match: 7. Per the germline V gene, CDR1 is SNHLY and CDR2 is FYNNEI. CDR3 size: 14 residues.

On this clone: Read coverage stops 3 residues before the CDR3 terminus; the germline J gene supplies the remainder. V and J are TRBV18 and TRBJ1-4; a weak D match, TRBD1 (5 bases). The CDR3 is made up of 15 amino acids. CDR1 and CDR2 (germline): KGHSH, LQKENI. CDR3: CASSPGGPGDSPLFF. Incomplete CDR3 DNA: TGTGCCAGCTCACCGGGGGGTCCGGGCGATTCACCA.

With regard to this clone: The CDR3 is cut off 3 residues early in the read; its end comes from the germline J gene. Other DNA sequences of this sample code for an identical CDR3. This sequence joins TRBV19 and TRBJ1-3, with D maybe TRBD1 (5 bases). The CDR3 length is 12 residues. Germline CDR1 reads LNHDA; CDR2 reads SQIVND (reference sequence). The CDR3: CASSSPRGSIYF. Partial CDR3 DNA: TGTGCCAGTAGTAGTCCTAGGGGTTCC.

CDR3 DNA, as far as it was read: TGTGCCAGCACTATGACAGCCCCGAGCTACGAG. Protein sequence: CASTMTAPSYE. The full-length CDR3 reads as CASTMTAPSYEQYF. The chain employs TRBV7-9 and TRBJ2-7; D may be TRBD1 (5 bases). The CDR3 is cut off 3 residues early in the read; its end comes from the germline J gene. The CDR3 runs to 14 residues. Trimming pared 7 bases from V and 3 bases from J, leaving 16 bases between. Germline CDR1 is SEHNR and CDR2 is FQNEAQ (reference sequence).

As to this clone: The CDR3 is cut off 3 residues early in the read; its end comes from the germline J gene. The rearrangement uses TRBV19 and TRBJ1-2; D is undetermined. Per germline, CDR1 LNHDA and CDR2 SQIVND (reference sequence). The CDR3 is 14 amino acids. CDR3 bases read: TGTGCCAGTAGTACGATTCCCGGCACAGATACC. Translation gives CASSTIPGTDT. The whole CDR3 sequence reads CASSTIPGTDTYTF.

On this clone itself: Read coverage stops 3 residues before the CDR3 terminus; the germline J gene supplies the remainder. V is TRBV7-6 and J is TRBJ2-1; 7 nucleotides match TRBD1. The CDR3 is 16 amino acids. The trim removed 1 base at V and 4 bases at J, leaving 7 bases unmatched. Germline values: CDR1 SGHVS, CDR2 FNYEAQ. The CDR3 region is CASSLGGAGGYNEQFF. The CDR3 DNA, read in part, is TGTGCCAGCAGCTTAGGTGGGGCAGGGGGTTACAATGAG.

Regarding this clone: Read sequence stops 3 residues before the CDR3 end, and the germline J gene provides the missing end. The chain combines TRBV2 with TRBJ1-2; D is perhaps TRBD1 (5 bases). Germline V gene lookup returns CDR1 SNHLY and CDR2 FYNNEI. Trimming left V 10 bases short and J 0 bases short, with 24 bases between. The CDR3 extends over 17 amino acids. The CDR3 region is CATWGVDTPTPNYGYTF. The DNA read from the CDR3 is TGTGCCACCTGGGGAGTGGACACTCCAACTCCTAACTATGGC. Full variable domain (missing parts from reference TRBV2 and TRBJ1-2): EPEVTQTPSHQVTQMGQEVILRCVPISNHLYFYWYRQILGQKVEFLVSFYNNEISEKSEIFDDQFSVERPDGSNFTLKIRSTKLEDSAMYFCATWGVDTPTPNYGYTFGSGTRLTVV.

As for this clone: The junction shows a germline mismatch at one end, possibly a read error. Distinct nucleotide sequences in the sample also encode this CDR3. This CDR3 reads CASSHTTGFYEQYF. The CDR3 bases that were read are TGTGCAAGCAGCCATACGACAGGTTTTTACGAG. V usage is TRBV7-9 and J usage is TRBJ2-7; TRBD1 is a possible D gene (6 bases). With the read ending 3 residues before the CDR3 end, the germline J gene is used to fill in that end. This CDR3 comprises 14 residues. Germline CDR1 SEHNR, CDR2 FQNEAQ (reference sequence).

On this clone: The read stops 3 residues short of the end of the CDR3; the missing end is completed from the germline J gene. The chain couples TRBV12-5 to TRBJ2-3; D gene unclear. CDR3 length equals 14 residues. Germline V gene lookup returns CDR1 LGHNT and CDR2 FRNRAP. Trimming cost V 6 bases and J 6 bases, with 16 bases left between them. The covered CDR3 bases are TGTGCTAGTGGCCTACCTAGTGCGAGTGATACG. It translates to CASGLPSASDT. The whole CDR3 protein is CASGLPSASDTQYF.

A remark on this clone: The junction does not match germline at one end; this may be a read error. From the germline J gene comes the end of the CDR3, since the read stops 3 residues before it. V and J are TRBV11-1 and TRBJ2-7; either TRBD1 or TRBD2 may fit D (6 bases each). The V gene's germline CDR1 is SGHAT and CDR2 FQDESV (reference sequence). The CDR3 has 14 residues. CDR3 loop: CASSLALQGGEQYF. The CDR3 DNA, read in part, is TGTGCCAGCAGCCTAGCCCTACAGGGAGGCGAG.

Turning to this clone: The DNA ends 3 residues before the CDR3 does, and the rest of the CDR3 is filled in from the germline J gene. The chain links TRBV19 to TRBJ2-5; D unresolved. Per germline, CDR1 LNHDA and CDR2 SQIVND (reference sequence). V dropped 3 bases and J dropped 4 bases, with 15 bases sitting between them. The CDR3 has 15 residues. CDR3 protein: CASSIGQLIGETQYF. The sequenced CDR3 bases are TGTGCCAGTAGTATTGGGCAGTTAATAGGAGAGACC.